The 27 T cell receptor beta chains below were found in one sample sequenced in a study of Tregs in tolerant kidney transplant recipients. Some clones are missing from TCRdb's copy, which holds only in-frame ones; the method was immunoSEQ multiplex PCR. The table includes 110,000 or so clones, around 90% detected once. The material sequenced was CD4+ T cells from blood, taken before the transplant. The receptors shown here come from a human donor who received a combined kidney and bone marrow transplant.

CDR3 in amino acids: CASSDHRSSNSPLHF. Here the CDR3 DNA reads TGCGCCAGCAGCGATCACAGATCCAGTAATTCACCCCTCCACTTT. The rearrangement joins TRBV5-1 to TRBJ1-6; no clear D gene. This CDR3 has 15 residues. Per germline, CDR1 SGHRS and CDR2 YFSETQ. V lost 4 bases to trimming and J lost 6 bases, with 14 bases between them.

In DNA form, the CDR3 reads TGTGCCAGCAGCTTAGGGCAGGGGGTTGGCGGCTACACCTTC. Translated: CASSLGQGVGGYTF. This chain links TRBV7-8 with TRBJ1-2, with 7 bases lining up with TRBD1. There are 14 residues in the CDR3. The junction had 7 bases not matched to a gene; V was cut back by 1 base and J by 8 bases. CDR1 and CDR2 from the germline V gene are SGHVS and FQNEAQ.

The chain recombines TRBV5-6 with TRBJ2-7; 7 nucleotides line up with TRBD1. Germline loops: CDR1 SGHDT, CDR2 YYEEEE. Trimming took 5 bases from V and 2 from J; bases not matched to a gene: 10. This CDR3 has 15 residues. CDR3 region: CASRIYRDSAYEQYF. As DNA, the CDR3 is TGTGCCAGCAGGATTTACCGGGACAGCGCCTACGAGCAGTACTTC.

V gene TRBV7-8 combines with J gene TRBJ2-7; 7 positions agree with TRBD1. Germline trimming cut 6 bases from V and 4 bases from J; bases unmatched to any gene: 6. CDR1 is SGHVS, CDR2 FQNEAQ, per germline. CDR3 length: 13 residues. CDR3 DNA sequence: TGTGCCAGCAGAACCGGGACAGAGTACGAGCAGTACTTC. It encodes CASRTGTEYEQYF. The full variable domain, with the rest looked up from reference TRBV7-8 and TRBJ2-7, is GAGVSQSPRYKVAKRGQDVALRCDPISGHVSLFWYQQALGQGPEFLTYFQNEAQLDKSGLPSDRFFAERPEGSVSTLKIQRTQQEDSAVYLCASRTGTEYEQYFGPGTRLTVT.

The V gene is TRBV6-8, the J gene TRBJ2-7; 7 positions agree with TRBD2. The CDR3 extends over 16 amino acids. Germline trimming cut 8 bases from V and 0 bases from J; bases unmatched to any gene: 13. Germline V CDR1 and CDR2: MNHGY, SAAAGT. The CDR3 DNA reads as TGTGCCAGCGGGGGGGGGTGGAGGAGCGACTCCTACGAGCAGTACTTC. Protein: CASGGGWRSDSYEQYF.

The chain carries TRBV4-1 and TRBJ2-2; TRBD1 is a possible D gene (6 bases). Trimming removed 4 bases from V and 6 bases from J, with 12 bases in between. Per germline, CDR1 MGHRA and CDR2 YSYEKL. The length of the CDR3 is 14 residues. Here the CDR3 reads CASSPTGRAGELFF. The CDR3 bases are TGCGCCAGCAGCCCCACAGGGCGGGCCGGGGAGCTGTTTTTT.

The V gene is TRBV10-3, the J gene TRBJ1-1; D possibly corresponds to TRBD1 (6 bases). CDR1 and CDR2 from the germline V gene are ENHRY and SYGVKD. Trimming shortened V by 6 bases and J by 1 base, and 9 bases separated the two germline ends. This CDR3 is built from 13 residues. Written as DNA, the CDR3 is TGTGCCATCAGCGGGACACCGAACACTGAAGCTTTCTTT. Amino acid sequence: CAISGTPNTEAFF.

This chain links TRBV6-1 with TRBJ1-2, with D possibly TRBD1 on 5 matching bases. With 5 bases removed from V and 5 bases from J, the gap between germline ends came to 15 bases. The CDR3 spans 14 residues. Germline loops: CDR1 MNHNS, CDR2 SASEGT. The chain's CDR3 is CASSLGGELYGYTF. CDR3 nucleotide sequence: TGTGCCAGCAGTTTGGGGGGGGAGCTGTATGGCTACACCTTC.

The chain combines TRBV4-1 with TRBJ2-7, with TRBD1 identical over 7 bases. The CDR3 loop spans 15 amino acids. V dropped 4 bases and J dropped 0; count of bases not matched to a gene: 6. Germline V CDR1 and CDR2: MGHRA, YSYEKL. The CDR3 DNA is TGCGCCAGCAGCCTGACCGGGACAGTCTCCTACGAGCAGTACTTC. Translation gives CASSLTGTVSYEQYF.

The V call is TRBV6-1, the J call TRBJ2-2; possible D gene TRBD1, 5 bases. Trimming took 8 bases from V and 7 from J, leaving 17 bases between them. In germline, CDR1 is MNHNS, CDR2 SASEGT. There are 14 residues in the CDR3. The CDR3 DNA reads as TGTGCCAGCGGCGCCGGTGGGGCCAACGGGGAGCTGTTTTTT. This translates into CASGAGGANGELFF.

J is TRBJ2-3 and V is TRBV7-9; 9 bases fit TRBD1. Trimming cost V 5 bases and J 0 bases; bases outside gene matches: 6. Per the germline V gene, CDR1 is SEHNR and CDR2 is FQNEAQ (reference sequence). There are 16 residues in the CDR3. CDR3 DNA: TGTGCCAGCAGCACTGACAGGGGGGGTAGCACAGATACGCAGTATTTT. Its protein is CASSTDRGGSTDTQYF.

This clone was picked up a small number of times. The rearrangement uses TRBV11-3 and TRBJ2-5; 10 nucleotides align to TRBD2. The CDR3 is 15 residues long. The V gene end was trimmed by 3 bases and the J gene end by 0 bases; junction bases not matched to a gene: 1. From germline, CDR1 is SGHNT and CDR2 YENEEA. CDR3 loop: CASSFSGGYQETQYF. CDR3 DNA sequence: TGTGCCAGCAGCTTTAGCGGGGGGTACCAAGAGACCCAGTACTTC.

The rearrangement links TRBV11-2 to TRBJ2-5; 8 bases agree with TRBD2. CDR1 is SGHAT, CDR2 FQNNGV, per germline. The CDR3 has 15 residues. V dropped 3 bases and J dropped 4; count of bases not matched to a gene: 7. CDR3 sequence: CASSFQRERRETQYF. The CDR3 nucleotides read TGTGCCAGCAGCTTCCAGCGGGAGCGACGAGAGACCCAGTACTTC.

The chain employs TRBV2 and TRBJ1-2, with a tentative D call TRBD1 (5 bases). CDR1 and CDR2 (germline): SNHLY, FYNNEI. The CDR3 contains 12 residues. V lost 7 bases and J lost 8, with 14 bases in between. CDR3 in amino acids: CASKEGESGYTF. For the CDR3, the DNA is TGTGCCAGCAAGGAAGGGGAAAGCGGCTACACCTTC. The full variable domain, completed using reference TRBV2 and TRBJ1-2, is EPEVTQTPSHQVTQMGQEVILRCVPISNHLYFYWYRQILGQKVEFLVSFYNNEISEKSEIFDDQFSVERPDGSNFTLKIRSTKLEDSAMYFCASKEGESGYTFGSGTRLTVV.

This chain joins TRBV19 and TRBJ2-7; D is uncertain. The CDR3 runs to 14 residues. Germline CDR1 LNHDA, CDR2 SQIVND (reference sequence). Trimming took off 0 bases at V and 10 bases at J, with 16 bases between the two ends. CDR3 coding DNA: TGTGCCAGTAGTATAGACATCATAGTAACGAATCAGTACTTC. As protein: CASSIDIIVTNQYF.

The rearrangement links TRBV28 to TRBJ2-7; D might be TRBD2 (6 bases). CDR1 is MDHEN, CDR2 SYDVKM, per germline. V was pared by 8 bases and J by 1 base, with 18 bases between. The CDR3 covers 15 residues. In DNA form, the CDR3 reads TGTGCCAGCCATCGGCGGGGAAGACCGTCCTACGAGCAGTACTTC. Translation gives CASHRRGRPSYEQYF.

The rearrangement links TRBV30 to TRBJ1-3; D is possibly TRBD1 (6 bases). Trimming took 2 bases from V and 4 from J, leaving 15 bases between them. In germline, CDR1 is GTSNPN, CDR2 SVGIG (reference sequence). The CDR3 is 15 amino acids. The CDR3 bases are TGTGCCTGGAGTCGACGGGGGGCGAGGGGAAACACCATATATTTT. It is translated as CAWSRRGARGNTIYF.

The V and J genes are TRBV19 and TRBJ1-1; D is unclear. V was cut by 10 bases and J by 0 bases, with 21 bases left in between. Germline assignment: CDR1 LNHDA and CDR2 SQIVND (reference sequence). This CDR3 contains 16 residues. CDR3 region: CANHQKIPLMNTEAFF. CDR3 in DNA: TGTGCCAACCATCAAAAAATTCCGCTAATGAACACTGAAGCTTTCTTT.

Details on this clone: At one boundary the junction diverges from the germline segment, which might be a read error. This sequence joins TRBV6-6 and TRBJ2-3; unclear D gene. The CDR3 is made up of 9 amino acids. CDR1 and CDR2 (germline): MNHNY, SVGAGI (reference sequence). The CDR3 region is CASSEARRF. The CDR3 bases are TGTGCCAGCAGTGAAGCTAGGCGGTTT.

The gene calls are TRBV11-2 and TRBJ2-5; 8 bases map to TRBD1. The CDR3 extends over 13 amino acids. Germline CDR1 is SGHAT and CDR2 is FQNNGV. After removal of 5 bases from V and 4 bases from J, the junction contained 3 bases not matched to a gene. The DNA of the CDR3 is TGTGCCAGCAGCGTGGACAGGGCAGAGACCCAGTACTTC. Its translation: CASSVDRAETQYF.

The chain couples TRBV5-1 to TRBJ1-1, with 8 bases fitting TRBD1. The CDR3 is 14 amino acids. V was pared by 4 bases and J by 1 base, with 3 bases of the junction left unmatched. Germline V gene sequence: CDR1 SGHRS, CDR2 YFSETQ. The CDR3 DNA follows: TGCGCCAGCAGCCGACAGGGGTGGAACACTGAAGCTTTCTTT. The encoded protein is CASSRQGWNTEAFF.

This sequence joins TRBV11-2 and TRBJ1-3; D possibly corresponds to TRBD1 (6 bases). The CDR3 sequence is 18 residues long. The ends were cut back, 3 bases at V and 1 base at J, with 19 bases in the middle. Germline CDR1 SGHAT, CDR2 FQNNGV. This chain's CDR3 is CASSFSQGFVLSGNTIYF. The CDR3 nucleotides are TGTGCCAGCAGCTTTAGCCAGGGGTTCGTTTTATCTGGAAACACCATATATTTT.

The CDR3 loop reads CASSGNRRLNYGYTF. For the CDR3, the DNA is TGTGCCAGCAGTGGGAACAGAAGGTTGAACTATGGCTACACCTTC. This rearrangement joins TRBV6-1 to TRBJ1-2; D is ambiguous. This CDR3 region has 15 residues. CDR1 is MNHNS, CDR2 SASEGT, per germline. Between the trimmed V and J ends, which lost 4 bases and 2 bases, there was a span of 14 bases.

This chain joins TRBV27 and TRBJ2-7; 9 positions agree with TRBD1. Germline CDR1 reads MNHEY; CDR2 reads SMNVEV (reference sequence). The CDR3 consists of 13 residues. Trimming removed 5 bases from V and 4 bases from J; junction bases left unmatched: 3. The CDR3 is CASSAGTGYEQYF. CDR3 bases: TGTGCCAGCAGTGCCGGGACAGGGTACGAGCAGTACTTC.

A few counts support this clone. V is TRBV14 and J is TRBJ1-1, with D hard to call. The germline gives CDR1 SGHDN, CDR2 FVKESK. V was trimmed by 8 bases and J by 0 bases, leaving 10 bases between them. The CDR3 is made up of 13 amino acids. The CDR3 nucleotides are TGTGCCAGCGCAACAAACATGAACACTGAAGCTTTCTTT. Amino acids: CASATNMNTEAFF.

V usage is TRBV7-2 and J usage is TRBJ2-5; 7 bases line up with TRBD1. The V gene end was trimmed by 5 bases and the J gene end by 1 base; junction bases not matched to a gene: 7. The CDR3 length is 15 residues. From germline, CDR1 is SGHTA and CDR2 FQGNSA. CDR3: CASSGRDSLQETQYF. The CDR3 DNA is TGTGCCAGCAGCGGCCGGGACAGTCTCCAAGAGACCCAGTACTTC.

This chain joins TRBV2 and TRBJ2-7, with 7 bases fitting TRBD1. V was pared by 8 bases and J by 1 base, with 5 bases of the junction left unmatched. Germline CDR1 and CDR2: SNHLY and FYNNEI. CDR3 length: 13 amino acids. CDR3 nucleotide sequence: TGTGCCAGCGTCCGGGACAGTTCCTACGAGCAGTACTTC. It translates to CASVRDSSYEQYF. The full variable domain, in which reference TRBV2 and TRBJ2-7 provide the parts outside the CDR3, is EPEVTQTPSHQVTQMGQEVILRCVPISNHLYFYWYRQILGQKVEFLVSFYNNEISEKSEIFDDQFSVERPDGSNFTLKIRSTKLEDSAMYFCASVRDSSYEQYFGPGTRLTVT.